Each of the 8 T cell receptor beta chains below was sequenced from the same sample in a study of CXCR3-negative and CXCR3-positive naive CD8 T cells. The TRB libraries of cDNA were built by UMI-labeled 5' RACE. Each CDR3 protein gets one entry in TCRdb, which reprocessed the 5' RACE reads and gives no DNA. This sample's table reports fewer than 90,000 distinct CDR3 sequences. Sample: naive CXCR3- CD8+ T cells from blood. Subset meaning: CD45RO-CCR7+CD27+CD95- naive CD8+ T cells lacking CXCR3 (TNR3-). These receptors came from a human donor in good health. Some clones in this sample may be carry-over from other donors' samples.

The chain recombines TRBV7-9 with TRBJ2-7; the D call from TCRdb, TRBD1, cannot be confirmed without DNA. There are 15 residues in the CDR3. The germline V gene encodes CDR1 SEHNR and CDR2 FQNEAQ (reference sequence). CDR3 loop: CASSLKGQLPYEQYF.

This sequence joins TRBV12-3 or TRBV12-4 and TRBJ1-2; the D gene TCRdb calls, TRBD1, cannot be checked with no DNA. The CDR3 extends over 14 amino acids. CDR3 amino acids: CASSLWDPNYGYTF.

The chain has TRBV4-3 and TRBJ2-3; the D call of TRBD1 rests on TCRdb alone, since no DNA is present to check it. This CDR3 has 13 amino acids. Germline CDR1 is LGHNA and CDR2 is YSLEER. CDR3: CASSQGLGTGLYF.

The chain links TRBV12-3 or TRBV12-4 to TRBJ2-7. The CDR3 is 13 residues long. The CDR3 protein is CASSLAAPYEQYF.

The chain joins TRBV12-3 or TRBV12-4 to TRBJ2-2; TCRdb lists TRBD2, though no DNA is available to test this call. This CDR3 has 15 residues. The CDR3: CASTPSGRNTGELFF.

The genes are TRBV7-2 and TRBJ2-1; TCRdb's D gene call, TRBD1, goes unchecked for lack of DNA. The CDR3 extends over 16 amino acids. CDR1 SGHTA and CDR2 FQGNSA come from the germline V gene. This chain's CDR3 is CASRLPSEGGSNEQFF.

This chain joins TRBV29-1 and TRBJ2-7. This CDR3 contains 11 residues. CDR1 and CDR2 (germline): SQVTM, ANQGSEA. The CDR3 loop is CSVGGVYEQYF.

The chain recombines TRBV28 with TRBJ2-7; TCRdb names TRBD1, which stays unverified in the absence of DNA. Germline V gene sequence: CDR1 MDHEN, CDR2 SYDVKM. CDR3 length equals 11 residues. The CDR3 region is CASSSGREQYF.